The T cell receptor (beta chain) described here comes from a study of blood T cell repertoires in COVID-19. Germline V CDR1 and CDR2: SGHNT, YENEEA. Trimming cost V 2 bases and J 1 base, with 12 bases left between them. This CDR3 is built from 15 residues. Authors' analysis steps: The assay estimated nucleated cells by amplifying reference gene primers. TCRdb keeps only in-frame clones here, not all; method: immunoSEQ multiplex PCR. The V and J calls and clone size are taken from that table; D and trimming were inferred from the DNA. The sample has roughly 250,000 clones; over 75% are singletons. The chain links TRBV11-3 to TRBJ2-7; D perhaps matches TRBD1 (5 bases). The TCR sequence derives from a woman between 18 and 30 years old who had recovered from COVID-19. The sequencing input was PBMCs or T cells enriched from blood (not recorded which). CDR3 DNA sequence: TGTGCCAGCAGCTTACGTACAGGTACTTCCTACGAGCAGTACTTC. Residues: CASSLRTGTSYEQYF.